This TCR beta chain was retrieved from a study of blood T cell repertoires in COVID-19. The germline V gene has CDR1 LNHNV and CDR2 YYDKDF (reference sequence). This CDR3 is 15 amino acids long. V was trimmed by 6 bases and J by 2 bases, leaving 13 bases between them. TCRdb's copy holds only in-frame clones and misses some; the assay was immunoSEQ multiplex PCR. The table lists roughly 130,000 clones, 88% of them singletons. Sequencing was performed on peripheral blood. The sequence derives from a human donor with COVID-19, enrolled during active disease. The donor label of this sample is uncertain. The chain links TRBV15 to TRBJ1-4; D gene ambiguous. CDR3 in DNA: TGTGCCACCAGGCCTTCCTGGGCTACTAATGAAAAACTGTTTTTT. As protein: CATRPSWATNEKLFF.